This is a list of T cell receptor beta chains from one sample in a study of STAT5B mutations in CD4+ large granular lymphocyte leukemia. Profiled with immunoSEQ multiplex PCR; TCRdb holds only in-frame clones, not every one. Among about 48,000 clones listed, roughly 70% were seen once. The sample taken for sequencing was CD4+ T cells from blood buffy coats. These receptors were taken from a human donor in good health. Each CDR3 is given with its conserved first and last residue. A D gene is named only where the DNA matches it firmly. For some rows the clone size is stated as once, few or many, or as a class when expanded; others skip it.

size: few; V: TRBV28; J: TRBJ1-2; D: NA; CDR3: CASSSPPRGASGYTF; DNA: TGTGCCAGCAGTTCCCCCCCCCGGGGGGCGAGTGGCTACACCTTC
size: few; V: TRBV30; J: TRBJ1-2; D: NA; CDR3: CAWRTGGYTF; DNA: TGTGCCTGGAGGACGGGAGGCTACACCTTC
size: NA; V: TRBV6-5; J: TRBJ2-4; D: NA; CDR3: CASRSGASGNIQYF; DNA: TGTGCCAGCAGGAGTGGGGCCAGCGGCAACATTCAGTACTTC
size: NA; V: TRBV7-8; J: TRBJ1-5; D: NA; CDR3: CASSLNTGMSNQPQHF; DNA: TGTGCCAGCAGCTTAAACACAGGGATGTCTAATCAGCCCCAGCATTTT
size: few; V: TRBV5-6; J: TRBJ1-3; D: NA; CDR3: CASGTQAHSGNTIYF; DNA: TGTGCCAGCGGAACGCAGGCTCACTCTGGAAACACCATATATTTT
size: NA; V: TRBV7-8; J: TRBJ1-3; D: NA; CDR3: CASSRPTGNTIYF; DNA: TGTGCCAGCAGCCGCCCAACTGGAAACACCATATATTTT
size: NA; V: TRBV28; J: TRBJ2-5; D: TRBD1; CDR3: CASSPGQEARETQYF; DNA: TGTGCCAGCAGTCCCGGACAGGAAGCGAGAGAGACCCAGTACTTC
size: NA; V: TRBV11-2; J: TRBJ1-6; D: NA; CDR3: CASSGGDYNSPLHF; DNA: TGTGCCAGCAGCGGTGGGGATTATAATTCACCCCTCCACTTT
size: NA; V: TRBV30; J: TRBJ1-4; D: NA; CDR3: CAWSGGTTNEKLFF; DNA: TGTGCCTGGAGTGGGGGGACGACTAATGAAAAACTGTTTTTT
size: few; V: TRBV18; J: TRBJ1-6; D: NA; CDR3: CASSPPGIPNSPLHF; DNA: TGTGCCAGCTCACCACCGGGAATCCCTAATTCACCCCTCCACTTT
size: NA; V: TRBV7-3; J: TRBJ2-3; D: NA; CDR3: CASSLGEGDTQYF; DNA: TGTGCCAGCAGCTTAGGGGAAGGGGATACGCAGTATTTT
size: few; V: TRBV11-2; J: TRBJ1-6; D: TRBD1; CDR3: CASSLDEGARSPLHF; DNA: TGTGCCAGCAGCTTAGATGAGGGGGCTCGGTCACCCCTCCACTTT
size: NA; V: TRBV11-2; J: TRBJ2-7; D: NA; CDR3: CASSFSVGEQYF; DNA: TGTGCCAGCAGCTTCTCCGTGGGGGAGCAGTACTTC
size: NA; V: TRBV10-3; J: TRBJ1-6; D: NA; CDR3: CAISEGGSSYNSPLHF; DNA: TGTGCCATCAGTGAGGGGGGGAGCTCCTATAATTCACCCCTCCACTTT
size: NA; V: TRBV7-3; J: TRBJ2-3; D: NA; CDR3: CASSSIQSSPQYF; DNA: TGTGCCAGCAGCTCCATCCAGAGTAGTCCGCAGTATTTT
size: NA; V: TRBV13; J: TRBJ1-6; D: NA; CDR3: CASSRFGGDNSPLHF; DNA: TGTGCCAGCAGCAGATTTGGAGGGGATAATTCACCCCTCCACTTT
size: few; V: TRBV7-2; J: TRBJ1-6; D: TRBD1; CDR3: CASSRPDRGNSPLHF; DNA: TGTGCCAGCAGCCGCCCGGACAGGGGTAATTCACCCCTCCACTTT
size: NA; V: TRBV7-2; J: TRBJ2-2; D: TRBD2; CDR3: CASSWASGEGELFF; DNA: TGTGCCAGCAGCTGGGCTAGCGGGGAGGGGGAGCTGTTTTTT
size: NA; V: TRBV5-1; J: TRBJ2-2; D: TRBD1; CDR3: CASSLGQGGNTGELFF; DNA: TGCGCCAGCAGCTTGGGACAGGGCGGTAACACCGGGGAGCTGTTTTTT
size: NA; V: TRBV30; J: TRBJ1-5; D: NA; CDR3: CAWSRTANQPQHF; DNA: TGTGCCTGGAGTAGGACGGCCAATCAGCCCCAGCATTTT
size: NA; V: TRBV7-3; J: TRBJ2-7; D: NA; CDR3: CASSLMAGAYEQYF; DNA: TGTGCCAGCAGCTTAATGGCAGGGGCCTACGAGCAGTACTTC
size: NA; V: TRBV5-1; J: TRBJ2-5; D: TRBD2; CDR3: CASSPAGGRHETQYF; DNA: TGCGCCAGCAGCCCCGCGGGGGGGAGACACGAGACCCAGTACTTC
size: NA; V: TRBV7-8; J: TRBJ2-7; D: NA; CDR3: CASSLFGGPLYEQYF; DNA: TGTGCCAGCAGCTTATTCGGGGGACCGCTCTACGAGCAGTACTTC
size: NA; V: TRBV5-1; J: TRBJ1-2; D: NA; CDR3: CASSFEGAVYGYTF; DNA: TGCGCCAGCAGCTTTGAGGGAGCTGTATATGGCTACACCTTC
size: NA; V: TRBV5-1; J: TRBJ2-2; D: TRBD2; CDR3: CASSISGEYTGELFF; DNA: TGCGCCAGCAGCATTAGCGGGGAGTACACCGGGGAGCTGTTTTTT
size: once; V: TRBV29-1; J: TRBJ2-5; D: TRBD2; CDR3: CSASSGFQETQYF; DNA: TGCAGCGCCTCTAGCGGCTTCCAAGAGACCCAGTACTTC
size: NA; V: TRBV28; J: TRBJ1-2; D: NA; CDR3: CASSFAGANYGYTF; DNA: TGTGCCAGCAGTTTTGCAGGGGCGAACTATGGCTACACCTTC
size: NA; V: TRBV7-8; J: TRBJ1-6; D: NA; CDR3: CASSSLTGRSPLHF; DNA: TGTGCCAGCAGCTCTCTGACCGGGCGGTCACCCCTCCACTTT
size: NA; V: TRBV5-1; J: TRBJ1-6; D: TRBD1; CDR3: CASSWTGDSPLHF; DNA: TGCGCCAGCAGCTGGACAGGGGATTCACCCCTCCACTTT
size: NA; V: TRBV18; J: TRBJ2-5; D: NA; CDR3: CASSPPSGYQETQYF; DNA: TGTGCCAGCTCACCACCTTCAGGGTACCAAGAGACCCAGTACTTC
size: NA; V: TRBV21-1; J: TRBJ1-4; D: NA; CDR3: CASSKVCSLNEKLFF; DNA: TGTGCCAGCAGCAAAGTCTGCTCCCTTAATGAAAAACTGTTTTTT
size: NA; V: TRBV30; J: TRBJ2-3; D: TRBD2; CDR3: CAWSDLAGTDTQYF; DNA: TGTGCCTGGAGCGATCTAGCGGGCACAGATACGCAGTATTTT
size: NA; V: TRBV29-1; J: TRBJ2-2; D: TRBD1; CDR3: CSVAGQGNTGELFF; DNA: TGCAGCGTTGCCGGACAGGGGAACACCGGGGAGCTGTTTTTT
size: NA; V: TRBV7-9; J: TRBJ2-5; D: NA; CDR3: CASSLESQTGKETQYF; DNA: TGTGCCAGCAGCTTAGAGAGTCAGACAGGCAAAGAGACCCAGTACTTC
size: NA; V: TRBV14; J: TRBJ2-6; D: NA; CDR3: CASSQVADSGANVLTF; DNA: TGTGCCAGCAGCCAAGTGGCAGACTCTGGGGCCAACGTCCTGACTTTC
size: NA; V: TRBV10-1; J: TRBJ1-2; D: NA; CDR3: CASSERGADYGYTF; DNA: TGCGCCAGCAGTGAAAGGGGGGCAGACTATGGCTACACCTTC
size: NA; V: TRBV7-8; J: TRBJ1-1; D: TRBD1; CDR3: CASSQTGRGGTEAFF; DNA: TGTGCCAGCAGCCAGACAGGGAGGGGGGGGACTGAAGCTTTCTTT
size: NA; V: TRBV4-1; J: TRBJ1-1; D: NA; CDR3: CASSQGRNTEAFF; DNA: TGCGCCAGCAGCCAAGGACGGAACACTGAAGCTTTCTTT
size: NA; V: TRBV2; J: TRBJ2-2; D: TRBD2; CDR3: CASSPGTSGAGELFF; DNA: TGTGCCAGCAGTCCCGGGACTAGCGGGGCCGGGGAGCTGTTTTTT
size: NA; V: TRBV5-1; J: TRBJ1-3; D: NA; CDR3: CASSLTTDYPGNTIYF; DNA: TGCGCCAGCAGCTTAACGACAGACTATCCTGGAAACACCATATATTTT
size: NA; V: TRBV7-8; J: TRBJ2-5; D: NA; CDR3: CASRPAWGAVETQYF; DNA: TGTGCCAGCAGACCCGCCTGGGGGGCGGTAGAGACCCAGTACTTC
size: NA; V: TRBV5-1; J: TRBJ2-3; D: TRBD2; CDR3: CASSLYAGGPRDTQYF; DNA: TGCGCCAGCAGCTTGTATGCGGGGGGGCCGAGAGATACGCAGTATTTT
size: NA; V: TRBV5-4; J: TRBJ2-5; D: NA; CDR3: CASSRGGDWVETQYF; DNA: TGTGCCAGCAGCCGGGGTGGGGATTGGGTAGAGACCCAGTACTTC
size: NA; V: TRBV30; J: TRBJ1-2; D: NA; CDR3: CAWGRTGTVYTF; DNA: TGTGCCTGGGGGCGAACAGGGACCGTCTACACCTTC
size: few; V: TRBV6-1; J: TRBJ1-2; D: NA; CDR3: CASSESQLYGYTF; DNA: TGTGCCAGCAGTGAGAGCCAGCTTTATGGCTACACCTTC
size: NA; V: TRBV19; J: TRBJ2-1; D: TRBD2; CDR3: CASSSSGGNYNEQFF; DNA: TGTGCCAGTAGTAGTAGCGGGGGGAATTACAATGAGCAGTTCTTC
size: NA; V: TRBV27; J: TRBJ2-5; D: NA; CDR3: CASSPSQGKTQYF; DNA: TGTGCCAGCAGTCCATCCCAGGGGAAGACCCAGTACTTC
size: once; V: TRBV2; J: TRBJ1-6; D: NA; CDR3: CASILRDAYNSPLHF; DNA: TGTGCCAGCATTCTAAGGGATGCATACAATTCACCCCTCCACTTT
size: NA; V: TRBV27; J: TRBJ2-5; D: NA; CDR3: CASKTGETQYF; DNA: TGTGCCAGCAAAACAGGGGAGACCCAGTACTTC
size: NA; V: TRBV5-1; J: TRBJ2-2; D: NA; CDR3: CASDPSGANTGELFF; DNA: TGCGCCAGCGACCCCAGCGGAGCGAACACCGGGGAGCTGTTTTTT
size: NA; V: TRBV7-2; J: TRBJ2-3; D: TRBD2; CDR3: CASSRTSGVDTQYF; DNA: TGTGCCAGCTCCCGGACTAGCGGGGTAGATACGCAGTATTTT
size: NA; V: TRBV29-1; J: TRBJ1-2; D: NA; CDR3: CSVEGGLNYGYTF; DNA: TGCAGCGTTGAGGGGGGGTTGAACTATGGCTACACCTTC
size: NA; V: TRBV28; J: TRBJ1-2; D: NA; CDR3: CASSDGGGFGGYTF; DNA: TGTGCCAGCAGTGACGGGGGAGGGTTCGGTGGCTACACCTTC